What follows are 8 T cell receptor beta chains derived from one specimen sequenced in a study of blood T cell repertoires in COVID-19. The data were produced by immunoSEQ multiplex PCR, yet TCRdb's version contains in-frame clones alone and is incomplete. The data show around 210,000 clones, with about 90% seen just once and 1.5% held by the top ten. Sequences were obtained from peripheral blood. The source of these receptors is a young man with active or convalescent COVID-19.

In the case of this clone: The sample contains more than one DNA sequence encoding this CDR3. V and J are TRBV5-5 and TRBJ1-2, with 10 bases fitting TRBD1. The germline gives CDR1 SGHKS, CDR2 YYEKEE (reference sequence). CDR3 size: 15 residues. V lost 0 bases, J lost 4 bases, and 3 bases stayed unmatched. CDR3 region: CASSLEGQGPYGYTF. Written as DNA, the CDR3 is TGTGCCAGCAGCTTGGAGGGACAGGGGCCCTATGGCTACACCTTC.

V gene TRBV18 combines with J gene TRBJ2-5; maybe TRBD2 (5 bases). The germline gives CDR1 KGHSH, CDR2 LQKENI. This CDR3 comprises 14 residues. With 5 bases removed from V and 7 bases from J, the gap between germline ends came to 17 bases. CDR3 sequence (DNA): TGTGCCAGCTCAGCAGACCCACCCGGAGGGACCCAGTACTTC. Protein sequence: CASSADPPGGTQYF.

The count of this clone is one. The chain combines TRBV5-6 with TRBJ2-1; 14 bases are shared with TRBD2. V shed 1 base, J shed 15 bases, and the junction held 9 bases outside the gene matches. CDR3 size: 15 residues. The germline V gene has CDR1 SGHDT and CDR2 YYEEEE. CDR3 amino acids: CASSLYGTSGRGGFF. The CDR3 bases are TGTGCCAGCAGCTTGTATGGGACTAGCGGGAGAGGTGGGTTCTTC.

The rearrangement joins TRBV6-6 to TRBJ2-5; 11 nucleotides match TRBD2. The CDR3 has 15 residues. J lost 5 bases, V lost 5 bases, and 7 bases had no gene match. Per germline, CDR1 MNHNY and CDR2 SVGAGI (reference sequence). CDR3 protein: CASSPTSGSGETQYF. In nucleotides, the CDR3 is TGTGCCAGCAGTCCAACTAGCGGGAGTGGGGAGACCCAGTACTTC.

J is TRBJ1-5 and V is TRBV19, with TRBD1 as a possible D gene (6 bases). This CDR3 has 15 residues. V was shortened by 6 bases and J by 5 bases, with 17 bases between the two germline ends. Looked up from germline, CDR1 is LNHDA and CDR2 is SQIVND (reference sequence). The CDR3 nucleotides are TGTGCCAGTAGGGTTAGGACAGACTTTCATCAGCCCCAGCATTTT. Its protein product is CASRVRTDFHQPQHF.

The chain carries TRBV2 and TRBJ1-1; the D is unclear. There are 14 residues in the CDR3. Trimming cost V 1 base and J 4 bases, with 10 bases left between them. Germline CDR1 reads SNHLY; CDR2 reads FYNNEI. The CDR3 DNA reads TGTGCCAGCAGTGAAGGGGCCATGGGCACTGAAGCTTTCTTT. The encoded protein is CASSEGAMGTEAFF.

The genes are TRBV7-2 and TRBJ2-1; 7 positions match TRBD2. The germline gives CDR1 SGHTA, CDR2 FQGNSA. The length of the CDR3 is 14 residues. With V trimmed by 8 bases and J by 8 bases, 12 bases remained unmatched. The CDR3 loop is CASEPGRAAHEQFF. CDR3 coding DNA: TGTGCCAGCGAACCAGGGAGGGCCGCCCATGAGCAGTTCTTC.

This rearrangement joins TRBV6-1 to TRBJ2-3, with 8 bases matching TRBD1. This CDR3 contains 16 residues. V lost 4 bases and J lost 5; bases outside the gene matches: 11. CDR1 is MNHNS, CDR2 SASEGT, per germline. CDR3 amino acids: CASSARQGLLQDTQYF. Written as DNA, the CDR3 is TGTGCCAGCAGTGCGAGACAGGGGCTATTACAAGATACGCAGTATTTT.